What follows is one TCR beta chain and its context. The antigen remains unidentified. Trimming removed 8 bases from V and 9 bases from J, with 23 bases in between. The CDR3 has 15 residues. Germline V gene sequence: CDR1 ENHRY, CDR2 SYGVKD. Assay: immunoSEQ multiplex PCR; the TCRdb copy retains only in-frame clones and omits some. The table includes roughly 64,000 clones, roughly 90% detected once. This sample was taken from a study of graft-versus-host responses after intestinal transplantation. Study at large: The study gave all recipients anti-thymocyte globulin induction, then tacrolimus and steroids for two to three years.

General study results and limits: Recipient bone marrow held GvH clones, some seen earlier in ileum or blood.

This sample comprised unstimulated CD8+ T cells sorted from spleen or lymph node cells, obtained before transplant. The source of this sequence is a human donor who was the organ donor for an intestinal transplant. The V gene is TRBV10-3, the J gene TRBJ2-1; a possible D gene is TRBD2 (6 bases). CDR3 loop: CAIFSGRGATGEQFF. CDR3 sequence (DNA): TGTGCCATCTTCTCCGGGAGAGGGGCCACCGGTGAGCAGTTCTTC.